One sample yielded the 8 T cell receptor beta chains listed below, sequenced in a study of shared clonotypes between healthy human individuals (dated by TCRdb to about 2020). Receptors were amplified or captured by the immunoSEQ multiplex PCR assay. TCRdb re-hosts the immuneACCESS table, in-frame sequences only. Its copies lack some clones; in the studies checked, an unresolved V gene accounts for under half of them, and the cause for the rest is not known. The sample profile shows some 980,000 clones; over 60% of them were found once. Approximately 1.5% of the sample rests with the top ten. Sequencing was done on a sample of memory CD4+ T cells sorted from blood. Per the publication, the cell subset or site label means: CD45RA-negative fraction. The receptors here all came from a man in his late teens or twenties in good health.

This clone was detected only a few times. V and J are TRBV5-6 and TRBJ2-5; no clear D gene. The germline V gene has CDR1 SGHDT and CDR2 YYEEEE. This CDR3 has 14 amino acids. The V and J ends lost 0 bases and 6 bases respectively, with 12 bases between them. CDR3 sequence: CASSLGAPLKTQYF. CDR3 coding DNA: TGTGCCAGCAGCTTGGGAGCGCCGCTGAAGACCCAGTACTTC.

The chain recombines TRBV5-1 with TRBJ2-7; 9 nucleotides match TRBD1. The V and J ends lost 2 bases and 0 bases, in that order; junction bases with no gene match: 6. Germline-derived CDR1 and CDR2 are SGHRS and YFSETQ. This CDR3 is 16 amino acids long. The DNA of the CDR3 is TGCGCCAGCAGCTTTCGACGGGACAGGGCCTCCTACGAGCAGTACTTC. Its translation: CASSFRRDRASYEQYF.

Notes on this clone: Other DNA sequences in the sample encode the same CDR3. The chain carries TRBV6-1 and TRBJ1-5; no firm D call. CDR1 and CDR2 from the germline V gene are MNHNS and SASEGT. The V end lost 0 bases, the J end lost 2 bases, and 5 bases lay between the germline ends. The CDR3 totals 14 residues. The CDR3 region has the DNA TGTGCCAGCAGTGAAGCTAGGGGCAATCAGCCCCAGCATTTT. Its protein product is CASSEARGNQPQHF.

The V gene is TRBV29-1, the J gene TRBJ2-3; no clear D gene. Between the trimmed V and J ends, which lost 4 bases and 0 bases, there was a span of 2 bases. CDR3 length: 11 amino acids. The germline V gene encodes CDR1 SQVTM and CDR2 ANQGSEA. The CDR3 sequence: CSVGSTDTQYF. The DNA for the CDR3 is TGCAGCGTTGGGAGCACAGATACGCAGTATTTT.

This clone has only one observation. The chain employs TRBV29-1 and TRBJ2-5; D gene uncertain. Germline CDR1 is SQVTM and CDR2 is ANQGSEA. The CDR3 consists of 12 residues. V was trimmed by 3 bases and J by 5 bases, leaving 10 bases between them. CDR3 nucleotides: TGCAGCGTTGATGTGGTGGGTGAGACCCAGTACTTC. As protein: CSVDVVGETQYF. The variable domain in full, with the rest retrieved from reference TRBV29-1 and TRBJ2-5, is SAVISQKPSRDICQRGTSLTIQCQVDSQVTMMFWYRQQPGQSLTLIATANQGSEATYESGFVIDKFPISRPNLTFSTLTVSNMSPEDSSIYLCSVDVVGETQYFGPGTRLLVL.

This chain joins TRBV7-9 and TRBJ2-5; 14 bases are shared with TRBD2. Germline-derived CDR1 and CDR2 are SEHNR and FQNEAQ (reference sequence). The CDR3 is made up of 19 amino acids. The trim removed 3 bases at V and 4 bases at J, leaving 13 bases unmatched. The CDR3 DNA sequence: TGTGCCAGCAGCTTCAGTACTCGGACTAGCGGGAGGTTAAGAGAGACCCAGTACTTC. It codes for CASSFSTRTSGRLRETQYF.

The genes are TRBV4-3 and TRBJ1-2; 8 nucleotides match TRBD1. The germline CDR1 and CDR2 sequences are LGHNA and YSLEER. This CDR3 spans 16 amino acids. Losses at the gene ends were 4 bases for V and 4 bases for J; bases not matched to a gene: 11. The CDR3 DNA reads TGCGCCAGCAGCCCCCAAGTAGGACAGGGCGGCTATGGCTACACCTTC. It encodes CASSPQVGQGGYGYTF.

This clone was counted a single time. V and J are TRBV28 and TRBJ2-5; 8 bases align to TRBD2. The CDR3 loop spans 12 amino acids. J gave up 8 bases and V 10 bases, and 9 bases lay outside the gene matches. Per the germline V gene, CDR1 is MDHEN and CDR2 is SYDVKM. The CDR3 spells CATSGGDSTQYF. CDR3 nucleotide sequence: TGTGCCACCTCGGGAGGGGATTCCACCCAGTACTTC.